This paragraph covers one T cell receptor (beta chain) sequence. The antigen remains unidentified. These data are taken from a study of T cell responses to AZD1222 COVID-19 vaccine. The length of the CDR3 is 15 residues. Germline V lookup: CDR1 SNHLY, CDR2 FYNNEI. Trimming cost V 4 bases and J 9 bases, with 16 bases left between them. The protocol was immunoSEQ multiplex PCR, while the TCRdb copy is restricted to in-frame clones and leaves out a portion. The table has 75,000 to 80,000 clones, approximately 87% seen once. Pooling of second doses given at about 4 or about 12 weeks was done. General study results and limits: Nearly half of spike-specific TCRs reportedly go after variant regions that carry no mutations.

The specimen comprised peripheral blood, sampled 28 days after the second AZD1222 dose. This chain links TRBV2 with TRBJ1-6; no definite D call. This receptor was taken from an adult who received the AZD1222 COVID-19 vaccine. Here the CDR3 DNA reads TGTGCCAGCAGTGCCGACCCCGAAATACGTTCACCCCTCCACTTT. Amino acid sequence: CASSADPEIRSPLHF.